This T cell receptor beta chain was sequenced in a study of T cell responses to AZD1222 COVID-19 vaccine. Study-level points and caveats: The span of vaccine-associated CD4 TCRs extended across spike, with dominance at 160-218 and 743-854. Among the donors, most were white British and more were female, and clonal diversity was possibly underestimated. When two AZD1222 doses had been given, Spike-specific TCR breadth and depth rose.

Data came from immunoSEQ multiplex PCR; TCRdb stores just in-frame clones and leaves some out. This sample has 120,000 to 150,000 clones; more than 80% occur once, and the top ten carry more than 0.8%. Germline V gene data show CDR1 as KGHSH and CDR2 as LQKENI. V lost 4 bases, J lost 8 bases, and 8 bases stayed unmatched. The CDR3 contains 15 residues. This clone was counted a single time. Its specificity is unknown. Sequenced here: peripheral blood, sampled on day 0 of MenACWY control vaccination. The origin of this receptor is an adult in good health. This sequence joins TRBV18 and TRBJ1-4; 9 nucleotides match TRBD1. The chain's CDR3 is CASSLEQGAGEKLFF. The CDR3 DNA reads TGTGCCAGCTCACTCGAACAGGGGGCAGGCGAAAAACTGTTTTTT.